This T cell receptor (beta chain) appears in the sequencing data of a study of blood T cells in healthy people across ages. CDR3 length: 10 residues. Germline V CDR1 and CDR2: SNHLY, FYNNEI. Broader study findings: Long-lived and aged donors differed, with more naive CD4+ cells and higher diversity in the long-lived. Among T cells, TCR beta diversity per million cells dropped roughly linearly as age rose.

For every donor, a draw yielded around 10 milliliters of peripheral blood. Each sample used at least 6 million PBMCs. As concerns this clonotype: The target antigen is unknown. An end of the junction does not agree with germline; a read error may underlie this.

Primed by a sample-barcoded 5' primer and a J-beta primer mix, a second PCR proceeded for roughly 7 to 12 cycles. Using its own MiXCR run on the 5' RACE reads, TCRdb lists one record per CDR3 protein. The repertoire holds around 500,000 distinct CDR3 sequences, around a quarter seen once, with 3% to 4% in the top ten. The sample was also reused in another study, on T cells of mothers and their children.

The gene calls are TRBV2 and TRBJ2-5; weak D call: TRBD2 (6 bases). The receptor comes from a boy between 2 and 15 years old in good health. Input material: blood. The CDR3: CASREGLAHF. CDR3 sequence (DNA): TGTGCCAGCAGGGAGGGCCTAGCACACTTC.